This T cell receptor (beta chain) was sequenced during a study of cytomegalovirus exposure and HLA in healthy donors. The wider study: The Caucasian-associated ancestry cluster held around 81% of approximately 400 genotyped donors. Broader study findings: TCR beta sequences reportedly predicted most subjects' HLA-A and HLA-B alleles accurately.

Germline V lookup: CDR1 SGHVT, CDR2 SQSDAQ. Between the trimmed V and J ends, which lost 5 bases and 0 bases, there was a span of 14 bases. This CDR3 has 16 residues. Healthy individuals who donated bone marrow served as the donors. As to this clone: Its cognate antigen is unknown.

This PCR relied on a set of 60 Vbeta primers and 13 Jbeta primers. Assay: immunoSEQ multiplex PCR; the TCRdb copy retains only in-frame clones and omits some. The sample totals 50,000 or so clones. The J gene is TRBJ2-1, the V gene TRBV7-4, with a possible D match to TRBD2 (6 bases). This TCR derives from a woman aged 35 to 49 in good health and CMV-seronegative. The material sequenced was PBMCs. The CDR3 reads CASSAISGFSYNEQFF. In nucleotides, the CDR3 is TGTGCCAGCAGCGCCATTAGCGGATTCTCCTACAATGAGCAGTTCTTC. Together with reference TRBV7-4 and TRBJ2-1, the CDR3 gives the full variable domain: GAGVSQSPRYKVAKRGRDVALRCDSISGHVTLYWYRQTLGQGSEVLTYSQSDAQRDKSGRPSGRFSAERPERSVSTLKIQRTEQGDSAVYLCASSAISGFSYNEQFFGPGTRLTVL.